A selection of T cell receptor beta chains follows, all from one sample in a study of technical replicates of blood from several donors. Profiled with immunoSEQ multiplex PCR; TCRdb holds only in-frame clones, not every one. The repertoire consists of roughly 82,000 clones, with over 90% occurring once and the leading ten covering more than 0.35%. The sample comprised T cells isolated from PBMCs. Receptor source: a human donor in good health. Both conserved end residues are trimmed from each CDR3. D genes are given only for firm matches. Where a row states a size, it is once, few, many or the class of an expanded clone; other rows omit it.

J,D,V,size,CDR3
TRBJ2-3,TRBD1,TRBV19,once,ASSDPRQGIVTDTQY
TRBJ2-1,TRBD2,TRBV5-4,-,ASSSIGTSGGGGQF
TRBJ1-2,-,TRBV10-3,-,AISELYGYT
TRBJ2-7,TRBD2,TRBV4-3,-,ASSLREREGSEQY
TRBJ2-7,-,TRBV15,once,ATSRVGRTYEQY
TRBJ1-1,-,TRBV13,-,ASSFGSRGAF
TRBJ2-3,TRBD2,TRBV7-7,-,ASSTGTSVLDTQY
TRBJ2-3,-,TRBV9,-,ASSVAGSVSADTQY
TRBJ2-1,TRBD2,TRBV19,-,ASHRTSGSGNEQF
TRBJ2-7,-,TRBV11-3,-,ASSLGGQNYEQY
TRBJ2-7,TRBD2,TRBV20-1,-,SGTSSYEQY